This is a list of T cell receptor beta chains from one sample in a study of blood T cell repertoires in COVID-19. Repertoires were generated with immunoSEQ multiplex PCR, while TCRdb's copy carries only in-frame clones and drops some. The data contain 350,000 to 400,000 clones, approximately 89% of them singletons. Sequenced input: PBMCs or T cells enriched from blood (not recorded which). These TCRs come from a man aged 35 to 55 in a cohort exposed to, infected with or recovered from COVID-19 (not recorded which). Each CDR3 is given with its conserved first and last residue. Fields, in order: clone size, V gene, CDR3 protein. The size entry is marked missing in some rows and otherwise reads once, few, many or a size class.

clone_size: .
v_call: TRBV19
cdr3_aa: CASRRTGFSTDTQYF

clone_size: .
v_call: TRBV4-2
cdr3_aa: CASSQDEGSTYGYTF

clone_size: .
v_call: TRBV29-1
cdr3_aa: CSALTVLGTHTEAFF

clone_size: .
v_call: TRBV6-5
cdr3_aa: CASSSRVDTQYF

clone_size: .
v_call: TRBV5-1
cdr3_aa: CASSPSKREFTGELFF

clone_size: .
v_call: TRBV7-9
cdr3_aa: CASSHPIAASSYEQYF

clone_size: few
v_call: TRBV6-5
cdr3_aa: CASSYSAGGSYEQYF

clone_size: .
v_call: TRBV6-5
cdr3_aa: CASRTTGSDTEAFF

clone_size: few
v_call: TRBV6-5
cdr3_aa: CASSPLAGEQETQYF

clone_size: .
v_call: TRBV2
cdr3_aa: CASGLGQGTQF

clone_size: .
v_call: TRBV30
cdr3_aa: CAWTSGRAWADTQYF

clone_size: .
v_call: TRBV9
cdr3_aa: CASSALSLAGANEQFF

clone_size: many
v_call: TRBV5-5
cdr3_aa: CASTRRTPGQLNTEAFF

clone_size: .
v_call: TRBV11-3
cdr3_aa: CASSTPGLNNEQFF

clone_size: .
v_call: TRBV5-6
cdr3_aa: CASSLWAGGPTWEELFF

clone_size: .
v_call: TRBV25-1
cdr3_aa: CASSDFWGGGEQYF

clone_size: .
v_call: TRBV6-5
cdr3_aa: CASSYRLAGYNEQFF

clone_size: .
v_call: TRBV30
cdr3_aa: CAWSPRPRGSNEQFF

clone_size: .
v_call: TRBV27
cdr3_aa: CASSPRGTGGYTGELFF

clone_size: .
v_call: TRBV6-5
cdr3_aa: CASSHGQGRETQYF

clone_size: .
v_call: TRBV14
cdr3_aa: CASSLVRTGGRGTEAFF

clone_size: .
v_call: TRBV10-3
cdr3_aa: CAISEAGVRSPLHF

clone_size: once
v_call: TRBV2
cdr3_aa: CASRRDSNQPQHF

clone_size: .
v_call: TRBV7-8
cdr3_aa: CASSLGTSGRAWGEQFF

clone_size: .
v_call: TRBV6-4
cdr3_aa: CASSDYSGGRYEQYF

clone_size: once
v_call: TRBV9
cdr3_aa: CASSQQGDHNQPQHF

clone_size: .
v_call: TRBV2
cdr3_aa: CASSEQGGANQPQHF

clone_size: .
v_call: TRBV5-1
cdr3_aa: CASSPSGGDEKLFF

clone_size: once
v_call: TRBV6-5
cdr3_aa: CASGNRFDYGYTF

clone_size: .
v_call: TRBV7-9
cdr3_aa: CASSLEGRGSRYF

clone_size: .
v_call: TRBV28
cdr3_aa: CASSFKSPLHF

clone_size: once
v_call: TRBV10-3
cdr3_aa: CAIASGMGNQPQHF

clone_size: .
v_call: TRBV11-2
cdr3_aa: CASSLNGVGLAGVYNEQFF

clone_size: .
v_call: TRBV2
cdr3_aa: CASRGQGGNSPLHF

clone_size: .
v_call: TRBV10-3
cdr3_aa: CAISGGREESYF

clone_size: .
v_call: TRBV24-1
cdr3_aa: CATSPGGGGNEKLFF

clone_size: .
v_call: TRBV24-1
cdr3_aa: CATSDSLASRNEQFF

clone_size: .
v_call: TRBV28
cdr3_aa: CASSFSRVGSYNSPLHF

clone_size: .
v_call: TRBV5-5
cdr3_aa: CASRRGQQETQYF

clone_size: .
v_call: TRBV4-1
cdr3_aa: CASSQDSVTGELFF

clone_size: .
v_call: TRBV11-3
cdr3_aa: CASSLIPRDTQYF

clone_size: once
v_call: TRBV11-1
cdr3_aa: CASSLHGVATDTQYF

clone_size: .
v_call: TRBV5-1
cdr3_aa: CASRGQGVGPNTDTQYF

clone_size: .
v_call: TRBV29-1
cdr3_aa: CSAARVSSYNEQFF

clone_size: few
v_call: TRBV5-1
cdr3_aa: CASSAGQLSGNTIYF

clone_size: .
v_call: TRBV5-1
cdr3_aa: CASSLATRHPTDTQYF

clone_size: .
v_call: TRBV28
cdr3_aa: CASSLPSTGELFGNTIYF

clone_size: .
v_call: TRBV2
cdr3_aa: CASSGTGGSGYTF

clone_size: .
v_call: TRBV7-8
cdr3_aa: CASSLTGNTRQETQYF

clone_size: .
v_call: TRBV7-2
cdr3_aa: CASSLVQGNTIYF